This passage covers 9 T cell receptor beta chains from one sample sequenced in a study of shared clonotypes between healthy human individuals. Sequencing used immunoSEQ multiplex PCR; TCRdb keeps in-frame clones, though not all of them. The profile covers about half a million clones, with around 80% appearing a single time and about 12% taken by the ten largest. Sequences were obtained from PBMCs. The receptors originated from a woman aged 40 to 50 in good health. Some clones in this sample may be carry-over from other donors' samples.

The sample holds a few counts of this clone. This chain uses TRBV19 with TRBJ1-5; TRBD1 might be the D (6 bases). Germline lookup yields CDR1 LNHDA and CDR2 SQIVND (reference sequence). V lost 0 bases to trimming and J lost 7 bases, with 13 bases between them. This CDR3 comprises 15 residues. The CDR3 is CASSIEGRGVQPQHF. In DNA, the CDR3 is TGTGCCAGTAGTATAGAGGGCAGGGGAGTGCAGCCCCAGCATTTT.

This chain links TRBV28 with TRBJ2-2, with unresolved D. This CDR3 comprises 13 residues. Germline V gene lookup returns CDR1 MDHEN and CDR2 SYDVKM. Between the trimmed V and J ends, which lost 7 bases and 2 bases, there was a span of 8 bases. The CDR3 region has the DNA TGTGCCAGCAAAGAGCCTAACACCGGGGAGCTGTTTTTT. This encodes CASKEPNTGELFF. Supplemented by reference TRBV28 and TRBJ2-2, the full variable domain reads DVKVTQSSRYLVKRTGEKVFLECVQDMDHENMFWYRQDPGLGLRLIYFSYDVKMKEKGDIPEGYSVSREKKERFSLILESASTNQTSMYLCASKEPNTGELFFGEGSRLTVL.

This clone has only one observation. The rearrangement joins TRBV5-6 to TRBJ2-2; TRBD1 aligns across 12 bases. This CDR3 is 19 amino acids long. Germline loops: CDR1 SGHDT, CDR2 YYEEEE. V shed 2 bases and J 6 bases; nucleotides not matched to a gene: 14. In nucleotides, the CDR3 is TGTGCCAGCAGCTTTATTCCCGGGACAGGGGGCTCTAGGGCCGGGGAGCTGTTTTTT. It yields the protein CASSFIPGTGGSRAGELFF.

This clone was seen just once. This sequence joins TRBV5-1 and TRBJ2-7; 9 bases align to TRBD2. Germline values: CDR1 SGHRS, CDR2 YFSETQ. Trimming at V came to 0 bases and at J to 3 bases, leaving 4 bases not matched to a gene. This CDR3 has 15 residues. CDR3 amino acids: CASSLGASGIYEQYF. The CDR3 bases are TGCGCCAGCAGCTTGGGGGCTAGCGGGATCTACGAGCAGTACTTC.

This chain joins TRBV6-1 and TRBJ1-4, with 8 bases identical to TRBD1. The V segment lost 5 bases and the J segment 7 bases; nucleotides outside the gene matches: 9. The CDR3 has 15 residues. In germline, CDR1 is MNHNS, CDR2 SASEGT. CDR3 protein: CASSTPSGGGEKLFF. The CDR3 nucleotides are TGTGCCAGCAGTACCCCTTCAGGGGGCGGTGAAAAACTGTTTTTT.

The rearrangement uses TRBV7-9 and TRBJ2-7; D is unclear. The length of the CDR3 is 12 residues. V lost 1 base, J lost 7 bases, and 8 bases lay in between. Germline assignment: CDR1 SEHNR and CDR2 FQNEAQ (reference sequence). In DNA, the CDR3 is TGTGCCAGCAGCTTAGAGGGTGAGGAGCAGTACTTC. Translating it yields CASSLEGEEQYF.

The DNA of the CDR3 is TGCAGCGCCCACCACAGGGATCTTGGCACTGAAGCTTTCTTT. It is translated as CSAHHRDLGTEAFF. The rearrangement uses TRBV29-1 and TRBJ1-1; possibly TRBD1 for D (6 bases). Trimming took off 7 bases at V and 4 bases at J, with 19 bases between the two ends. Germline loops: CDR1 SQVTM, CDR2 ANQGSEA. This CDR3 is 14 amino acids long.

This clone was detected once. The rearrangement links TRBV5-1 to TRBJ2-3, with 14 bases aligning to TRBD2. J gave up 6 bases and V 0 bases, and 3 bases lay outside the gene matches. Germline CDR1 reads SGHRS; CDR2 reads YFSETQ. This CDR3 region has 16 residues. Here the CDR3 reads CASSLETSGRGDTQYF. The CDR3 DNA follows: TGCGCCAGCAGCTTGGAGACTAGCGGGAGGGGCGATACGCAGTATTTT.

V gene TRBV9 combines with J gene TRBJ2-7; D possibly matches TRBD1 or TRBD2 (6 bases each). CDR3 length equals 14 residues. Between the trimmed V and J ends, which lost 2 bases and 3 bases, there was a span of 12 bases. Germline CDR1 is SGDLS and CDR2 is YYNGEE. CDR3 nucleotides: TGTGCCAGCAGCGTGAGAGGGGGGAACTACGAGCAGTACTTC. Amino acid sequence: CASSVRGGNYEQYF.